Each of the 18 T cell receptor beta chains below was sequenced from the same sample in a study of blood T cell repertoires in COVID-19. Only in-frame clones appear in the TCRdb table, and some are missing; sequencing was by immunoSEQ multiplex PCR. The sample has fewer than 130,000 clones; about three quarters are singletons. Sequenced input: peripheral blood. These receptors originate from a man older than 75 with acute or convalescent COVID-19.

The chain couples TRBV9 to TRBJ1-2; 9 bases agree with TRBD1. J was trimmed by 4 bases and V by 0 bases; bases with no gene match: 7. There are 16 residues in the CDR3. CDR1 and CDR2 (germline): SGDLS, YYNGEE. The CDR3 DNA follows: TGTGCCAGCAGCGTAGCATTACAGGGGGCTGGCTATGGCTACACCTTC. Amino acid sequence: CASSVALQGAGYGYTF.

This clone showed up just a few times. The rearrangement joins TRBV6-5 to TRBJ2-7; D is perhaps TRBD2 (6 bases). The CDR3 consists of 15 residues. Germline V gene data show CDR1 as MNHEY and CDR2 as SVGAGI. With 6 bases removed from V and 0 bases from J, the gap between germline ends came to 15 bases. DNA of the CDR3: TGTGCCAGCAGGACGGACTATCCTAGCTCCTACGAGCAGTACTTC. Encoded protein: CASRTDYPSSYEQYF.

The chain couples TRBV2 to TRBJ2-7; a weak D match, TRBD1 (6 bases). CDR3 length: 14 amino acids. CDR1 and CDR2 from the germline V gene are SNHLY and FYNNEI. The V end lost 7 bases, the J end lost 0 bases, and 13 bases lay between the germline ends. The CDR3 reads CASTITGSSYEQYF. DNA for the CDR3: TGTGCCAGCACTATCACAGGGAGCTCCTACGAGCAGTACTTC. Full variable domain (remainder filled in from reference TRBV2 and TRBJ2-7): EPEVTQTPSHQVTQMGQEVILRCVPISNHLYFYWYRQILGQKVEFLVSFYNNEISEKSEIFDDQFSVERPDGSNFTLKIRSTKLEDSAMYFCASTITGSSYEQYFGPGTRLTVT.

The chain recombines TRBV7-2 with TRBJ2-5, with 8 positions matching TRBD2. CDR1 SGHTA and CDR2 FQGNSA come from the germline V gene. The J segment lost 4 bases and the V segment lost 2 bases, leaving 6 bases of the junction unmatched. This CDR3 has 15 amino acids. CDR3 region: CASSLSSGGAETQYF. Here the CDR3 DNA reads TGTGCCAGCAGCTTATCCTCGGGGGGGGCAGAGACCCAGTACTTC.

This clone was seen only once. CDR3 coding DNA: TGTGCCAGCAGCTTCGCACACTCTGGGGCCAACGTCCTGACTTTC. This encodes CASSFAHSGANVLTF. The chain is built from TRBV7-2 and TRBJ2-6; D call uncertain. The CDR3 covers 15 residues. V was clipped by 3 bases and J by 0 bases, with 6 bases between them. Germline values: CDR1 SGHTA, CDR2 FQGNSA.

The rearrangement joins TRBV6-5 to TRBJ2-5, with 8 bases identical to TRBD1. CDR1 is MNHEY and CDR2 is SVGAGI in the germline V gene. The CDR3 has 15 residues. V lost 7 bases, J lost 2 bases, and 9 bases stayed unmatched. This chain's CDR3 is CASTPGQVSQETQYF. The CDR3 DNA reads TGTGCCAGCACCCCGGGACAGGTTTCACAAGAGACCCAGTACTTC.

This clone showed up many times. The V and J genes are TRBV24-1 and TRBJ2-3, with D unclear. CDR1 KGHDR and CDR2 SFDVKD come from the germline V gene. This CDR3 spans 15 amino acids. Trimming stripped 4 bases from V and 1 base from J, with 11 bases between. The CDR3 protein is CATSESLGGTDTQYF. The CDR3 DNA reads as TGTGCCACCAGTGAATCTCTAGGCGGCACAGATACGCAGTATTTT.

This clone was recorded at least ten times. V is TRBV19 and J is TRBJ1-1; D remains ambiguous. Germline lookup yields CDR1 LNHDA and CDR2 SQIVND (reference sequence). V gave up 3 bases and J gave up 0 bases, with 11 bases separating them. The CDR3 runs to 15 residues. Here the CDR3 reads CASSIAGSLNTEAFF. The CDR3 nucleotides are TGTGCCAGTAGTATTGCGGGCAGCTTGAACACTGAAGCTTTCTTT.

This clone appeared many times. The chain recombines TRBV5-1 with TRBJ1-2; a weak D match, TRBD1 (6 bases). Germline V gene sequence: CDR1 SGHRS, CDR2 YFSETQ. The CDR3 loop spans 13 amino acids. Trimming left V 0 bases short and J 8 bases short, with 11 bases between. DNA of the CDR3: TGCGCCAGCAGCTTGGGGCCAGGGGTCGGCTACACCTTC. Its protein is CASSLGPGVGYTF. Filled out from reference TRBV5-1 and TRBJ1-2, the complete variable domain reads KAGVTQTPRYLIKTRGQQVTLSCSPISGHRSVSWYQQTPGQGLQFLFEYFSETQRNKGNFPGRFSGRQFSNSRSEMNVSTLELGDSALYLCASSLGPGVGYTFGSGTRLTVV.

The rearrangement joins TRBV6-1 to TRBJ2-2; D is perhaps TRBD1 (6 bases). V was trimmed by 2 bases and J by 6 bases, leaving 13 bases between them. The CDR3 extends over 15 amino acids. Per germline, CDR1 MNHNS and CDR2 SASEGT. The CDR3 region is CASSELAGVPGELFF. The CDR3, as DNA: TGTGCCAGCAGTGAACTAGCAGGGGTACCCGGGGAGCTGTTTTTT.

The V gene is TRBV6-5, the J gene TRBJ1-1, with 12 bases fitting TRBD1. This CDR3 spans 16 amino acids. Germline CDR1 and CDR2: MNHEY and SVGAGI. V dropped 2 bases and J dropped 7; count of bases not matched to a gene: 8. CDR3 amino acids: CASSYGRDRGRVEAFF. The CDR3 DNA reads as TGTGCCAGCAGTTACGGTAGGGACAGGGGGCGCGTTGAAGCTTTCTTT.

V gene TRBV6-5 combines with J gene TRBJ2-7, with D tentatively TRBD1 (6 bases). This CDR3 has 15 residues. Germline V gene sequence: CDR1 MNHEY, CDR2 SVGAGI. The V end was cut by 6 bases, the J end by 0 bases, with 15 bases between. The CDR3 DNA follows: TGTGCCAGCAGCCCGGTAGGGGGATCCTCCTACGAGCAGTACTTC. Its translation is CASSPVGGSSYEQYF.

This clone came up once. This sequence joins TRBV6-1 and TRBJ2-7; D uncertain. From germline, CDR1 is MNHNS and CDR2 SASEGT. The CDR3 contains 15 residues. Trimming cost V 1 base and J 6 bases, with 16 bases left between them. This CDR3 reads CASSEVKTSGSEQYF. Written as DNA, the CDR3 is TGTGCCAGCAGTGAAGTAAAGACATCAGGCAGCGAGCAGTACTTC.

V is TRBV6-2 or TRBV6-3 and J is TRBJ2-7, with unresolved D. The CDR3 runs to 14 residues. CDR1 is MNHEY, CDR2 SVGEGT, per germline. V was clipped by 2 bases and J by 1 base, with 9 bases between them. The CDR3 DNA follows: TGTGCCAGCAGTTACAGTGGCAATTCCTACGAGCAGTACTTC. It translates to CASSYSGNSYEQYF.

The chain carries TRBV11-2 and TRBJ2-3; D might be TRBD2 (5 bases). Trimming removed 1 base from V and 2 bases from J, with 13 bases in between. CDR1 and CDR2 (germline): SGHAT, FQNNGV. The CDR3 length is 16 residues. The CDR3 DNA reads as TGTGCCAGCAGCTTAGGGATGGGAGCGGACACAGATACGCAGTATTTT. Encoded protein: CASSLGMGADTDTQYF.

A few counts support this clone. The chain employs TRBV28 and TRBJ1-2, with 9 bases lining up with TRBD1. The CDR3 covers 14 residues. CDR1 is MDHEN and CDR2 is SYDVKM in the germline V gene. V lost 7 bases and J lost 5; bases outside the gene matches: 8. In nucleotides, the CDR3 is TGTGCCAGCATAGGACAGGGGCGGTATTATGGCTACACCTTC. As protein: CASIGQGRYYGYTF.

This sequence joins TRBV18 and TRBJ2-1; 8 bases match TRBD2. Germline V gene sequence: CDR1 KGHSH, CDR2 LQKENI. CDR3 length equals 15 residues. V gave up 8 bases and J gave up 6 bases; unmatched junction bases: 12. The CDR3, as DNA: TGTGCCAGCGGGGCGGAGCGGGAGAGGGTCAATGAGCAGTTCTTC. Its translation: CASGAERERVNEQFF.

The chain employs TRBV2 and TRBJ1-2, with no clear D. Germline V gene lookup returns CDR1 SNHLY and CDR2 FYNNEI. The V end lost 7 bases, the J end lost 5 bases, and 14 bases lay between the germline ends. The length of the CDR3 is 13 residues. CDR3 sequence reads: CASTQGEAYGYTF. The CDR3 nucleotides are TGTGCCAGCACCCAAGGAGAGGCATATGGCTACACCTTC.